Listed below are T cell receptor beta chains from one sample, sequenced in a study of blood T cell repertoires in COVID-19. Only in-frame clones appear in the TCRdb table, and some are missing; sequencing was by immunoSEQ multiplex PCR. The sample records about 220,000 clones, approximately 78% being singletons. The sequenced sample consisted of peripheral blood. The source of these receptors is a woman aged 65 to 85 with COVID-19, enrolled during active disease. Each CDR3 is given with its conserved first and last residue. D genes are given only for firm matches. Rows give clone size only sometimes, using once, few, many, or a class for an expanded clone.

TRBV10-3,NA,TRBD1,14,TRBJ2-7,TGTGCCTCCACTGGGACAGGGGTCTCCTACGAGCAGTACTTC,CASTGTGVSYEQYF
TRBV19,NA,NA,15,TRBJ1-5,TGTGCCAGTAGCTCCGGGGGAGGAAACAATCAGCCCCAGCATTTT,CASSSGGGNNQPQHF
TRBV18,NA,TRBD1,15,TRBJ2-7,TGTGCCAGCTCACCGACCAAGGGGGCTGGCTACGAGCAGTACTTC,CASSPTKGAGYEQYF
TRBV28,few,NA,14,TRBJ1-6,TGTGCCAGCAGTTTATATTCCCAGAATTCACCCCTCCACTTT,CASSLYSQNSPLHF
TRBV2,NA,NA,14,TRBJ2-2,TGTGCCAGCAGTGGCGGAGACTACACCGGGGAGCTGTTTTTT,CASSGGDYTGELFF
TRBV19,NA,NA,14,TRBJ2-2,TGTGCCAGTAGTATTCCACTAGCAGCCGGGGAGCTGTTTTTT,CASSIPLAAGELFF
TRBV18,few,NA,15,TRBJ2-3,TGTGCCAGCTCACCCGGACAGCCAGGCACAGATACGCAGTATTTT,CASSPGQPGTDTQYF
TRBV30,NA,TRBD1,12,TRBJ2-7,TGTGCCTGGAGTAGGGGGCTCTACGAGCAGTACTTC,CAWSRGLYEQYF
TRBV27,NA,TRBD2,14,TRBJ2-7,TGTGCCAGCAGTTTAAGCGGGAGGTCCTACGAGCAGTACTTC,CASSLSGRSYEQYF
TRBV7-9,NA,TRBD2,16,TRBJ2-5,TGTGCCAGCAGCTCTCTAGCGGGACTCACCACAGAGACCCAGTACTTC,CASSSLAGLTTETQYF
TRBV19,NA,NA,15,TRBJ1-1,TGTGCCAGTAGTATGAGGGAGAGTATGAACACTGAAGCTTTCTTT,CASSMRESMNTEAFF
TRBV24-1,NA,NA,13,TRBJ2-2,TGTGCCACCAGGGAAGAGCGTTTCGGGGAGCTGTTTTTT,CATREERFGELFF
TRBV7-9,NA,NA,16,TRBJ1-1,TGTGCCAGCAGCCTAATGAGGACAGAAGTGAACACTGAAGCTTTCTTT,CASSLMRTEVNTEAFF
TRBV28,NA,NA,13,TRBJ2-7,TGTGCCACTTTTGACGACTGGTCCTACGAGCAGTACTTC,CATFDDWSYEQYF
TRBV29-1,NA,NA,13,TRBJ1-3,TGCAGCGTTTCAAGGCAGGGTGGAAACACCATATATTTT,CSVSRQGGNTIYF
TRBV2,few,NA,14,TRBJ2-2,TGTGCCAGCAGGGACAAAGGGTACACCGGGGAGCTGTTTTTT,CASRDKGYTGELFF
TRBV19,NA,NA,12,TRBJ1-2,TGTGCCAGTACCAGCGCCAGCTTTGGCTACACCTTC,CASTSASFGYTF
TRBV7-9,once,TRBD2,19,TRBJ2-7,TGTGCCAGCAGCTCGACTCCGGGACTAGCGGGAGGAATCGCCCACGAGCAGTACTTC,CASSSTPGLAGGIAHEQYF
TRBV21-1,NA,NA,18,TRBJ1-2,TGTGCCAGCAGCAATATTAGGGACAGGGGGAATTTTGGGAATGGCTACACCTTC,CASSNIRDRGNFGNGYTF
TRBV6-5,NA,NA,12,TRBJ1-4,TGTGCCACCAAACCGGGGAATGAAAAACTGTTTTTT,CATKPGNEKLFF
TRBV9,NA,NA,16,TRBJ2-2,TGTGCCAGCAGCCCCAAGGGACTGCCAAACACCGGGGAGCTGTTTTTT,CASSPKGLPNTGELFF
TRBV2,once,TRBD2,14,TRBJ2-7,TGTGCCAGCAGAACTAGCGGGAGGGGTTACGAGCAGTACTTC,CASRTSGRGYEQYF
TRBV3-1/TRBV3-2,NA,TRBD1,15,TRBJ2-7,TGTGCCAGCAGCGTACAGGGGGCTCCCGCTTACGAGCAGTACTTC,CASSVQGAPAYEQYF
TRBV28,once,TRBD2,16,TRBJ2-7,TGTGCCAGCAGTATCCCACCCGGGACTAGCGTTTACGAGCAGTACTTC,CASSIPPGTSVYEQYF
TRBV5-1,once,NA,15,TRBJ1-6,TGCGCCAGCAGCGAGAGTTCAGTTCCCGGGTCACCCCTCCACTTT,CASSESSVPGSPLHF
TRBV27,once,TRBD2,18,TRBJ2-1,TGTGCCAGCGGGGCGAAGTCGTCCGGGACTAGGAAGGGTGATGAGCAGTTCTTC,CASGAKSSGTRKGDEQFF
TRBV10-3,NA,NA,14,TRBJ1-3,TGTGCCATCAGTGCCGGGACATCTGGAAACACCATATATTTT,CAISAGTSGNTIYF
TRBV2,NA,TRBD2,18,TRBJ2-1,TGTGCCAGCAGTGAAGGGTTCTTAGCGGGAGGGGGGTGGAATGAGCAGTTCTTC,CASSEGFLAGGGWNEQFF
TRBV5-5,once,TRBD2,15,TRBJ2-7,TGTGCCAGCAGCTTGAGGCTAGCGGGTGTCTACGAGCAGTACTTC,CASSLRLAGVYEQYF
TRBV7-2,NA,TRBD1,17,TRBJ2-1,TGTGCCAGCAGCCCATACTACAGGGGAAGCTCCTACAATGAGCAGTTCTTC,CASSPYYRGSSYNEQFF
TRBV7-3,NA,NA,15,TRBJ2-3,TGTGCCAGCAGCTTATCAGGGGTTAGCACAGATACGCAGTATTTT,CASSLSGVSTDTQYF
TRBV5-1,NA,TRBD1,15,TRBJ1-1,TGCGCCAGCAGCTTTATGGGACAGGGGGATTCTGAAGCTTTCTTT,CASSFMGQGDSEAFF
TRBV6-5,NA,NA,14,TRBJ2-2,TGTGCCAGCAGCCGGGTGCGTGGCACCGGGGAGCTGTTTTTT,CASSRVRGTGELFF
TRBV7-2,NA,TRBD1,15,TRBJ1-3,TGTGCCAGCAGCCCGGACAGGGGGACTGGAAACACCATATATTTT,CASSPDRGTGNTIYF
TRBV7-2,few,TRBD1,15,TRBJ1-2,TGTGCCAGCAGCTTTCCGGCAGGGGGGTTCTATGGCTACACCTTC,CASSFPAGGFYGYTF
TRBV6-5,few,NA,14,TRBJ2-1,TGTGCCTGCGATGCGGCGGGATCCTACAATGAGCAGTTCTTC,CACDAAGSYNEQFF
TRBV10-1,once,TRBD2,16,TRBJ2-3,TGCGCCAGCAGTGAGGGACTAGCGGGAGTGACAGATACGCAGTATTTT,CASSEGLAGVTDTQYF
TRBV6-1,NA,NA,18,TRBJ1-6,TGTGCCAGCAGTGACGCACGTGGGGGGGGCTTTTATAATTCACCCCTCCACTTT,CASSDARGGGFYNSPLHF
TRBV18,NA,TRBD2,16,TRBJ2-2,TGTGCCAGCTCACTCTTAGCGGGCCTAAACACCGGGGAGCTGTTTTTT,CASSLLAGLNTGELFF
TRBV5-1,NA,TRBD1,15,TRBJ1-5,TGCGCCAGCAGCCTAGGGGACAGGGAGGGTCAGCCCCAGCATTTT,CASSLGDREGQPQHF
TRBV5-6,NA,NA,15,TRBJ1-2,TGTGCCAGCAGCTTGTTTCAACAGGGCCACTATGGCTACACCTTC,CASSLFQQGHYGYTF
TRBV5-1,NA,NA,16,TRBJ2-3,TGCGCCAGCAGCTTGGCCGGAGCGGGTCGCACAGATACGCAGTATTTT,CASSLAGAGRTDTQYF
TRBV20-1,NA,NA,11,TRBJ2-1,TGCAGTGCTAGCGCCGGGACTCCGCCGTTCTTC,CSASAGTPPFF
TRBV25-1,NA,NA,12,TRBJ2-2,TGTGCCAGCAGTACTCAAACCGGGGAGCTGTTTTTT,CASSTQTGELFF
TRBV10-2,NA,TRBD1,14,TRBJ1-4,TGCGCCAGCAGTCGTGACAGGGCGGGGGAAAAACTGTTTTTT,CASSRDRAGEKLFF
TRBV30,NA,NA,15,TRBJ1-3,TGTGCCTGGACCACAAGGGGAAATTCTGGAAACACCATATATTTT,CAWTTRGNSGNTIYF
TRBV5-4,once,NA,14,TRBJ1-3,TGTGCCAGCAGCCCACAGGGTTCTGGAAACACCATATATTTT,CASSPQGSGNTIYF
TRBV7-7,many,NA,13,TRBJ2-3,TGTGCCAGCAGCGAGACTACCACAGATACGCAGTATTTT,CASSETTTDTQYF
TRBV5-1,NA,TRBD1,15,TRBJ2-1,TGCGCCAGCAGCTTGGTTCAGGGGGCTTCCAATGAGCAGTTCTTC,CASSLVQGASNEQFF
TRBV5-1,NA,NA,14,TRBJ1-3,TGCGCCAGCAGTTCGGACAGTTCTGGAAACACCATATATTTT,CASSSDSSGNTIYF